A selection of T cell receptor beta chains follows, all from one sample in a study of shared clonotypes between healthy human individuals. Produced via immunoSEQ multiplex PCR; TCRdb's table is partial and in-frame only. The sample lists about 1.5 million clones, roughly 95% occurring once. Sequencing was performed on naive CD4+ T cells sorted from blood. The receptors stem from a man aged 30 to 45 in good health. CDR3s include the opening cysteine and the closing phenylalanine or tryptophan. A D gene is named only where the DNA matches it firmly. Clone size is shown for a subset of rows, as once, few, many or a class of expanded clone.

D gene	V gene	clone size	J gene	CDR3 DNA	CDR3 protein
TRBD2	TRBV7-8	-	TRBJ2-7	TGTGCCAGCAGGAGACTAGCGGGAGGGGAGTACGAGCAGTACTTC	CASRRLAGGEYEQYF
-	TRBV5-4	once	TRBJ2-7	TGTGCCAGCAGCTTACAGGCGCTGGGAGCCTACGAGCAGTACTTC	CASSLQALGAYEQYF
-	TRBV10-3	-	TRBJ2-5	TGTGCCATCAGTGCAGCGATGGAGACCCAGTACTTC	CAISAAMETQYF
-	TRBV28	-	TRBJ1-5	TGTGCCAGCAGTTTATTGACAGGTAATAGCAATCAGCCCCAGCATTTT	CASSLLTGNSNQPQHF
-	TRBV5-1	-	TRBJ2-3	TGCGCCAGCAGCCCGACAGCTTCTAGCACAGATACGCAGTATTTT	CASSPTASSTDTQYF
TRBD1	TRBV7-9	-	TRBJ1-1	TGTGCCAGCAGCACCCAGGGGGACACTGAAGCTTTCTTT	CASSTQGDTEAFF
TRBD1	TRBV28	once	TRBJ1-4	TGTGCCTCCGGGACAGTCAATGAAAAACTGTTTTTT	CASGTVNEKLFF
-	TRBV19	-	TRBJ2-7	TGTGCCAGTAGCTCAGCCTACGAGCAGTACTTC	CASSSAYEQYF
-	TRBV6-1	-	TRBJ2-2	TGTGCCAGCAGTGAAGCGAGAATCACCGGGGAGCTGTTTTTT	CASSEARITGELFF
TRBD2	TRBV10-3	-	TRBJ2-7	TGTGCCATCAGTGGACAAGGACTAGCGGGAGATGGGGAGCAGTACTTC	CAISGQGLAGDGEQYF
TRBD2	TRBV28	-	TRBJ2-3	TGTGCCAGCAGTTACTCTCCCTGGCGGGAGGGCACAGATACGCAGTATTTT	CASSYSPWREGTDTQYF
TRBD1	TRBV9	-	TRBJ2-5	TGTGCCAGCAGCGGGACAGGGATGGCCCAAGAGACCCAGTACTTC	CASSGTGMAQETQYF
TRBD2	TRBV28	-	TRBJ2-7	TGTGCCAGCAGCTCACGACTAGCGGGTACCTACGAGCAGTACTTC	CASSSRLAGTYEQYF
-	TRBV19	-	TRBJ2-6	TGTGCCAGTAACCCCATCGGACGGTCCTCTGGGGCCAACGTCCTGACTTTC	CASNPIGRSSGANVLTF
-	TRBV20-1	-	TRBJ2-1	TGCAGTGCTAGAGGCATACCCAAACAGTTCTTC	CSARGIPKQFF
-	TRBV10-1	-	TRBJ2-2	TGCGCCAGCAGCCAGACCTCCTTACGGACCGGGGAGCTGTTTTTT	CASSQTSLRTGELFF